This TCR beta chain stems from a study of kidney transplant recipient with SARS-CoV-2 infection. TCRdb analysed the reads with MiXCR anew, one entry per CDR3 protein. The sample shows approximately 240,000 distinct CDR3 sequences, more than 25% of them seen only once. CDR3 length: 13 amino acids. Trimming pared 7 bases from V and 1 base from J, leaving 10 bases between. This clonotype came up many times. The receptor was isolated from a young adult male patient who had COVID-19 and was a kidney transplant recipient. These T cells may partly come from the graft donor. The V call is TRBV12-3 or TRBV12-4, the J call TRBJ1-1; no definite D call. The specimen comprised a blood sample, sampled at baseline and between days 110 and 120 from a kidney transplant recipient. CDR3 residues: CASKSGSNTEAFF. In nucleotides, the CDR3 is TGTGCCAGCAAGTCGGGGTCGAACACTGAAGCTTTCTTT.